This T cell receptor (beta chain) was profiled in a study of immune reconstitution after stem cell transplant in scleroderma. The ends were cut back, 6 bases at V and 3 bases at J, with 17 bases in the middle. The germline gives CDR1 DFQATT, CDR2 SNEGSKA (reference sequence). This CDR3 spans 14 amino acids. This clonotype is deemed medium-sized. Via MiXCR, TCRdb re-called the RT-PCR reads, giving one row per CDR3 protein. Of about 2,000 distinct CDR3 sequences in the sample, roughly a sixth were seen once. Sampling was done before or after autologous hematopoietic stem cell transplantation (not recorded which). The gene calls are TRBV20-1 and TRBJ1-1; D remains unclear. This TCR was recovered from a female donor with systemic sclerosis. The CDR3 coding sequence is TGCAGTGCCCTAACAGAGGGTGGACACACTGAAGCTTTCTTT. It specifies CSALTEGGHTEAFF.